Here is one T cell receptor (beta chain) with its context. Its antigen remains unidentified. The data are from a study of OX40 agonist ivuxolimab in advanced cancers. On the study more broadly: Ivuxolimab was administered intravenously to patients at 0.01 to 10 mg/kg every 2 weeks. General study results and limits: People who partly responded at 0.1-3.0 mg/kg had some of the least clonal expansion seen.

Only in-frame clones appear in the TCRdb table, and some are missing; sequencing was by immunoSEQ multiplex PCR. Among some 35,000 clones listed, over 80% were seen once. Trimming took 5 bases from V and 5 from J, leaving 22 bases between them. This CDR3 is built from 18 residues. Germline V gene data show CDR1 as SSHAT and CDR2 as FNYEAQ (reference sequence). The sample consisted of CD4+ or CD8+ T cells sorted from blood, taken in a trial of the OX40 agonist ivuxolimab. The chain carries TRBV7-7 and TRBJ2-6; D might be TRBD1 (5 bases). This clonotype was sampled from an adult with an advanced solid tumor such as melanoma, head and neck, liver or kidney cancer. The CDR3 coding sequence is TGTGCCAGCAGCGGGGCTACAGTGCCACAAAGTCGGGCCAACGTCCTGACTTTC. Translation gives CASSGATVPQSRANVLTF.